This is a list of T cell receptor beta chains from one sample in a study of graft-versus-host responses after intestinal transplantation. TCRdb's table, derived via immunoSEQ multiplex PCR, lists solely in-frame clones and lacks some. The sample records fewer than 25,000 clones, around two fifths being singletons. The source material was alloreactive CD4+ T cells from a mixed lymphocyte reaction culture, sampled before intestinal transplant. The origin of the receptors is a human patient who received an intestinal transplant. Each CDR3 is given with its conserved first and last residue. A D gene is named only where the DNA matches it firmly. Clone size is stated in some rows and not others, as once, few, many or a class when expanded.

d_call,j_call,v_call,clone_size,cdr3_nt,cdr3_aa
.,TRBJ2-1,TRBV18,.,TGTGCCAGCTCACCATCCCAGGGCAATGAGCAGTTCTTC,CASSPSQGNEQFF
.,TRBJ2-7,TRBV6-9,.,TGTGCCAGCAGTGGACAACGGGGAAGAGCGGGTTACGAGCAGTACTTC,CASSGQRGRAGYEQYF
.,TRBJ2-5,TRBV6-5,.,TGTGCCAGCAGGAGTCCCCGCGAGACCCAGTACTTC,CASRSPRETQYF
.,TRBJ1-5,TRBV4-2,.,TGTGCCAGCAGCCAAGGAGGGGGTTATAGCAATCAGCCCCAGCATTTT,CASSQGGGYSNQPQHF
.,TRBJ2-1,TRBV6-1,few,TGTGCCAGCAATGGGAGGAGCTCCTACAATGAGCAGTTCTTC,CASNGRSSYNEQFF
TRBD2,TRBJ2-4,TRBV4-1,few,TGCGCCAGCAGCCAACGCGCGCTAGCGGGAAACATTCAGTACTTC,CASSQRALAGNIQYF
TRBD1,TRBJ1-5,TRBV5-8,.,TGTGCCAGCAGCCCGGGACAGAGTAGTCAGCCCCAGCATTTT,CASSPGQSSQPQHF
TRBD1,TRBJ2-1,TRBV29-1,.,TGCAGCGCAGACCGGAGACAGGGGTACAATGAGCAGTTCTTC,CSADRRQGYNEQFF
.,TRBJ2-1,TRBV27,.,TGTGCCAGCAGTTTCTTCGCAACGGCCTACAATGAGCAGTTCTTC,CASSFFATAYNEQFF
.,TRBJ2-3,TRBV19,.,TGTGCCAGTAGTGTTAGGGGCCTATTCGGCACAGATACGCAGTATTTT,CASSVRGLFGTDTQYF
.,TRBJ1-2,TRBV18,few,TGTGCCAGCTCCGGGGTTTACTATGGCTACACCTTC,CASSGVYYGYTF
.,TRBJ2-5,TRBV27,few,TGTGCCAGCAGAACACCCAGCGCGGGTCAAGAGACCCAGTACTTC,CASRTPSAGQETQYF
.,TRBJ1-1,TRBV7-2,.,TGTGCCAGCAGCTGGGCACCAATAGAAGAGGCTTTCTTT,CASSWAPIEEAFF
TRBD1,TRBJ1-4,TRBV7-2,few,TGTGCCAGCAGCTCGGACAGGTTGGGGCCTGGTGAAAAACTGTTTTTT,CASSSDRLGPGEKLFF
.,TRBJ1-6,TRBV5-1,few,TGCGCCAGCAGCTTGCTAGCCCGGAATTCACCCCTCCACTTT,CASSLLARNSPLHF
TRBD1,TRBJ1-2,TRBV5-6,.,TGTGCCAGCAGCTTTGGTTGGGGGACAGATTATGGCTACACCTTC,CASSFGWGTDYGYTF
TRBD2,TRBJ2-2,TRBV18,.,TGTGCCAGCTCAAGACTAGCGGGAGCCGGGGAGCTGTTTTTT,CASSRLAGAGELFF
TRBD2,TRBJ2-5,TRBV5-1,once,TGCGCCAGCAGCTTGGACCCTAGCGGATTCCAAGAGACCCAGTACTTC,CASSLDPSGFQETQYF
.,TRBJ2-5,TRBV5-6,once,TGTGCCAGCAGCTTCCAAGAGGCCCAGTACTTC,CASSFQEAQYF
TRBD2,TRBJ2-7,TRBV29-1,.,TGCAGCGTTCCGACTAGCCCCTACGAGCAGTACTTC,CSVPTSPYEQYF
TRBD1,TRBJ2-7,TRBV5-1,.,TGCGCCAGCAGCTGGAGGACAGGGCCCTACGAGCAGTACTTC,CASSWRTGPYEQYF
TRBD1,TRBJ2-3,TRBV6-5,.,TGTGCCAGCAGTTACGACAGGGGGCGAACAGATACGCAGTATTTT,CASSYDRGRTDTQYF
.,TRBJ2-2,TRBV5-4,.,TGTGCCAGCAGCTCGAAACAGGGTTATACCGGGGAGCTGTTTTTT,CASSSKQGYTGELFF
TRBD1,TRBJ2-4,TRBV5-1,.,TGCGCCAGCAGCCCGGCTAGTGACAGGGGAAACATTCAGTACTTC,CASSPASDRGNIQYF
.,TRBJ1-2,TRBV7-2,.,TGTGCCAGCAGCTTAGCGAGGGTGTATGGCTACACCTTC,CASSLARVYGYTF
TRBD1,TRBJ1-3,TRBV6-6,few,TGTGCCAGCGAACAGGGGGCGGGAAACACCATATATTTT,CASEQGAGNTIYF
.,TRBJ1-1,TRBV11-3,.,TGTGCCAGCAGGGAACGGGGAACTGAAGCTTTCTTT,CASRERGTEAFF
.,TRBJ2-7,TRBV10-2,.,TGCGCCAGCAGCCCGGTCAGGGCCTACGAGCAGTACTTC,CASSPVRAYEQYF
.,TRBJ1-5,TRBV19,.,TGTGCCAGTAATACTTATAGCAATCAGCCCCAGCATTTT,CASNTYSNQPQHF
.,TRBJ2-3,TRBV9,.,TGTGCCAGCAGCGTAGGCGCCCACACAGATACGCAGTATTTT,CASSVGAHTDTQYF
.,TRBJ2-1,TRBV7-2,.,TGTGCCAGCAGCTTAGACTCAGGGAACTATGAGCAGTTCTTC,CASSLDSGNYEQFF